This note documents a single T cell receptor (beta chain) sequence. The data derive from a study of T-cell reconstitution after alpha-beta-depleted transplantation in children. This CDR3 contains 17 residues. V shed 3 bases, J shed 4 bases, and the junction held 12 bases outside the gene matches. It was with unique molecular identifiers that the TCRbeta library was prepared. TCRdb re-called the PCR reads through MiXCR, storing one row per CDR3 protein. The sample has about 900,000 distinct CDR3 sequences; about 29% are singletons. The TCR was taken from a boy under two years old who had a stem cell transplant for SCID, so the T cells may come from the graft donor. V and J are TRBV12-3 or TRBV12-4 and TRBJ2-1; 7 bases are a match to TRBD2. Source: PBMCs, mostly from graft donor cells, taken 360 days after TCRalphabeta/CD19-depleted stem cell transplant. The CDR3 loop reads CASSLGKAGYAYNEQFF. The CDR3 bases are TGTGCCAGCAGTTTGGGTAAAGCGGGGTATGCATACAATGAGCAGTTCTTC.